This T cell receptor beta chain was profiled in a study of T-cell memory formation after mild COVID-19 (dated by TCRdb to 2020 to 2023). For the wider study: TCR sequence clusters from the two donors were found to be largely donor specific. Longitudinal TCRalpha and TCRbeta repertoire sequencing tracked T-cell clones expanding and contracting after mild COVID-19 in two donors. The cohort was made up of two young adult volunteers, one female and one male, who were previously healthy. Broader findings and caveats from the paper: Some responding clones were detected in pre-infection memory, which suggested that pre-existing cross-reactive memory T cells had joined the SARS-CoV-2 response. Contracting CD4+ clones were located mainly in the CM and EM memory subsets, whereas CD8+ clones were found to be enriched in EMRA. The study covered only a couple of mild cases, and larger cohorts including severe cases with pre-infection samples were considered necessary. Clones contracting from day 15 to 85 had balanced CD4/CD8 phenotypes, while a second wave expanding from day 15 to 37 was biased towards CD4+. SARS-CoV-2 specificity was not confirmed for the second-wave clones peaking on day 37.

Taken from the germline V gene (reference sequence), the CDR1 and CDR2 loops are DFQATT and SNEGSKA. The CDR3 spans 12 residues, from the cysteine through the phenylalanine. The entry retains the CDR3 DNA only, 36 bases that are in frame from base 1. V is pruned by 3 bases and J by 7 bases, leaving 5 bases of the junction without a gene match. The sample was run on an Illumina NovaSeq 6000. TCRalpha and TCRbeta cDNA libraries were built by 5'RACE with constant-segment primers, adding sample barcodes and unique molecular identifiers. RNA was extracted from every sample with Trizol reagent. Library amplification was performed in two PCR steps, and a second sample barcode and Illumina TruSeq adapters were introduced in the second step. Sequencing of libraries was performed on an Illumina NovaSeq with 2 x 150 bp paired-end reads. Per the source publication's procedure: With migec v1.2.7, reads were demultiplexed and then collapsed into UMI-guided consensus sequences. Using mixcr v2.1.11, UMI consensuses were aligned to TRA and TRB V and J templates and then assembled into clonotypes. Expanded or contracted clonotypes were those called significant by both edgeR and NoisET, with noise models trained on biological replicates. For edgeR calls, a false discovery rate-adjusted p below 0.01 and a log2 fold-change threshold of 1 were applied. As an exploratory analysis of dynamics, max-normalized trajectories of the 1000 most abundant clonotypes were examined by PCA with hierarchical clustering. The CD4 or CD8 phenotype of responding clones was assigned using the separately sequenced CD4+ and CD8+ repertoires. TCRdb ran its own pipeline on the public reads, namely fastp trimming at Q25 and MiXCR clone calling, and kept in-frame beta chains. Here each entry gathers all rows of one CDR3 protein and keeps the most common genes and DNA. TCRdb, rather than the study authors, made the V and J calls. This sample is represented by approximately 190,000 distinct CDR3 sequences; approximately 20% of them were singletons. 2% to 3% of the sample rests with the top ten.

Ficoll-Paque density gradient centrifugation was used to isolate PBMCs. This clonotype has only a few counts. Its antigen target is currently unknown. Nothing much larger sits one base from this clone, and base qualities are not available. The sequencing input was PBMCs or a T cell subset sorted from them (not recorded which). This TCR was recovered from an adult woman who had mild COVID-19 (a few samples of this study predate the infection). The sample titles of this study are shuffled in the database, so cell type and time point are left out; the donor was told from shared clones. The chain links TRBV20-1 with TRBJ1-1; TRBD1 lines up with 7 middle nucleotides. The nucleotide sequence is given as TGCAGTGCTAGTTTGGGACAGCATGAAGCTTTCTTT. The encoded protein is CSASLGQHEAFF.